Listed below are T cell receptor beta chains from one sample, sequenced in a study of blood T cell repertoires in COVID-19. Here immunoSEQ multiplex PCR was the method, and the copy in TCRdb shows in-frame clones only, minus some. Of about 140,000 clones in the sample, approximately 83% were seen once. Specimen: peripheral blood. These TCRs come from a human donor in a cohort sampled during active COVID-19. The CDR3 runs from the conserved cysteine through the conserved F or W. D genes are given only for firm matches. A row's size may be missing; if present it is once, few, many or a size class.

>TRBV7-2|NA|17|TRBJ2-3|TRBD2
TGTGCCAGCAGCTTATTCCCCCCGGGAGGGCCCACAGATACGCAGTATTTT
CASSLFPPGGPTDTQYF
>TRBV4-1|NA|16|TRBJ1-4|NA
TGCGCCAGCAGCCAAGATTACGTACAGGCGGATGAAAAACTGTTTTTT
CASSQDYVQADEKLFF
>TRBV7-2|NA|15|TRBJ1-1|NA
TGTGCCAGCAGCTTAGTTGGGGGGGGTAACACTGAAGCTTTCTTT
CASSLVGGGNTEAFF
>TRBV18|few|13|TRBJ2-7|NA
TGTGCCAGCTCACGGGCAGGGACCTACGAGCAGTACTTC
CASSRAGTYEQYF
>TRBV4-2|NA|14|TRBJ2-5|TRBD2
TGTGCCAGCAGCCAAGTCGCGGGAGGAGAGACCCAGTACTTC
CASSQVAGGETQYF
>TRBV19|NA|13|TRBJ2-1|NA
TGTGCCAGTAGTCCGGAGGGCGTCTTTGAGCAGTTCTTC
CASSPEGVFEQFF
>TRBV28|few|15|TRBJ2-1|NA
TGTGCCAGCAGTTTAAGGGGAAGTAGGTACAATGAGCAGTTCTTC
CASSLRGSRYNEQFF
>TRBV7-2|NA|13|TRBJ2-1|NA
TGTGCCAGCAGCTTAAACAGTCCCAATGAGCAGTTCTTC
CASSLNSPNEQFF
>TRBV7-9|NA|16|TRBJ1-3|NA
TGTGCCAGCAGCTTATTGGGTGGGAGCTCTGGAAACACCATATATTTT
CASSLLGGSSGNTIYF
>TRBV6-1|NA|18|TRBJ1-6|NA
TGTGCCAGCAGTGAGGGAGCTTATTTAGGCGTTCGGGGTTCACCCCTCCACTTT
CASSEGAYLGVRGSPLHF
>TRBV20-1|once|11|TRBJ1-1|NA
TGCAGTGTGGAGAGGGAGGTTGAAGCTTTCTTT
CSVEREVEAFF
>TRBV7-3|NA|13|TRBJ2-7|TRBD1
TGTGCCAGCAGCTTGGGACAGGGCGACGAGCAGTACTTC
CASSLGQGDEQYF
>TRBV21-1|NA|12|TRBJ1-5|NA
TGTGCCAGCAGCATTGAGAATCAGCCCCAGCATTTT
CASSIENQPQHF
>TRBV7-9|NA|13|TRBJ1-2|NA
TGTGCCAGCAGCGCTCAGGGTGGCTATGGCTACACCTTC
CASSAQGGYGYTF